This TCR beta chain was recorded in a study of post-analysis software for immune sequencing data. Study details: The patients showed relapsing-remitting, secondary progressive and progressive-relapsing multiple sclerosis courses.

The table lists this clonotype with a few counts. Its antigen is undetermined. Overall study results and limits: Higher frequency in patients than in controls was seen for roughly five TRBV segments, with TRBV5-6, TRBV5-1 and TRBV20-1 among them. Samples from a shared batch, those prepared together, strongly co-clustered by F measure. Significantly decreased normalized Chao1 diversity was recorded for multiple sclerosis patients relative to controls.

Germline CDR1 is MGHRA and CDR2 is YSYEKL. The CDR3 length is 16 residues. The V and J ends lost 0 bases and 4 bases, in that order; junction bases with no gene match: 5. Presence of unique molecular identifiers characterized the TCR beta cDNA libraries. T cells numbering roughly 1 to 10 million yielded roughly 0.5 million cDNA molecules. TCRdb reprocessed the PCR reads via MiXCR and lists one record per CDR3 protein. The table has hundreds of thousands of distinct CDR3 sequences, 40% to 55% seen once. Sequencing used blood. The clonotype was recovered from a girl between 10 and 17 years old with multiple sclerosis. The chain recombines TRBV4-1 with TRBJ2-3, with 9 bases lining up with TRBD2. This CDR3 is CASSQDLAGGPDTQYF. CDR3 DNA sequence: TGCGCCAGCAGCCAAGATCTCGCGGGAGGGCCAGATACGCAGTATTTT.